The 2 T cell receptor beta chains below were found in one sample sequenced in a study of T-cell memory formation after mild COVID-19 (dated by TCRdb to the early 2020s). Receptor libraries were prepared by 5' RACE. Sequencing took place on an Illumina NovaSeq 6000. TCRdb handled the public reads itself, with Q25 trimming in fastp and clone calling in MiXCR, and kept productive beta chains. Under each unique CDR3 protein, matching rows form one entry showing the most common genes and DNA. The sample includes approximately 410,000 distinct CDR3 sequences, with 23% observed a single time. The ten largest make up over 10% of the sample. Sequences were obtained from PBMCs or a T cell subset sorted from them (not recorded which). The receptors here all came from an adult woman who had mild COVID-19 (a few samples of this study predate the infection). The sample titles of this study are shuffled in the database, so cell type and time point are left out; the donor was told from shared clones.

This clonotype was seen only a few times. For the CDR3, the DNA is TGTGCCAGCAGGCCCGACAGGGCCCCGTATGGCTACACCTTC. Encoded protein: CASRPDRAPYGYTF. The V call is TRBV3-1, the J call TRBJ1-2; 7 bases fit TRBD1. Per the germline V gene, CDR1 is LGHDT and CDR2 is YNNKEL (reference sequence). The CDR3 is 14 residues long. J lost 5 bases, V lost 6 bases, and 9 bases had no gene match. Drawing the rest from reference TRBV3-1 and TRBJ1-2, the complete variable domain is DTAVSQTPKYLVTQMGNDKSIKCEQNLGHDTMYWYKQDSKKFLKIMFSYNNKELIINETVPNRFSPKSPDKAHLNLHINSLELGDSAVYFCASRPDRAPYGYTFGSGTRLTVV.

The rearrangement joins TRBV7-8 to TRBJ2-7; TRBD2 matches 7 bases. Trimming took 5 bases from V and 4 from J; bases not matched to a gene: 14. This CDR3 region has 16 residues. CDR1 is SGHVS, CDR2 FQNEAQ, per germline. The DNA of the CDR3 is TGTGCCAGCAGCCACGGTTTATCTAGCGGAGGATACGAGCAGTACTTC. This translates into CASSHGLSSGGYEQYF.